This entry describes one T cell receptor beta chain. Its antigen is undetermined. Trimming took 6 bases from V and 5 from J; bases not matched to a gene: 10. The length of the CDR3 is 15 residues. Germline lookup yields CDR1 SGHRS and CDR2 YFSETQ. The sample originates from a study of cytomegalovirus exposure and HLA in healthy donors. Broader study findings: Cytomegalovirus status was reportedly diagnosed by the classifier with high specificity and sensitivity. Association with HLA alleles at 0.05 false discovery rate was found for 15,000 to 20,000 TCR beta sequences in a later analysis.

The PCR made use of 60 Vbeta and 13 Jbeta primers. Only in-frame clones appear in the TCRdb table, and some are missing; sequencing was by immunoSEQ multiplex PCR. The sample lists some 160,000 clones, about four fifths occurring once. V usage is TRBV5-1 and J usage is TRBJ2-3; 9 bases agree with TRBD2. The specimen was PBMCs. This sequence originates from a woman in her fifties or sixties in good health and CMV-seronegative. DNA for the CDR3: TGCGCCAGCACCAACCGGTGGCGGGAGGGAGATACGCAGTATTTT. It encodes CASTNRWREGDTQYF.